The 29 T cell receptor beta chains below were found in one sample sequenced in a study of blood T cells in healthy people across ages. Together with a sample-barcoded 5' primer, a J-beta primer mix was included in a second PCR lasting about 6 to 12 cycles. From the 5' RACE reads, TCRdb called clonotypes with MiXCR, one entry per CDR3 protein. The sample holds 1.5 million to 2 million distinct CDR3 sequences, 28% seen once. The sequenced sample consisted of blood. These receptors all stem from a woman younger than 45 in good health.

Notes on this clonotype: The junction shows a germline mismatch at one end, possibly a read error. The CDR3 loop reads CTSSFLAGSEETQYF. In DNA form, the CDR3 reads TGCACCAGCAGCTTTCTAGCGGGAAGCGAAGAGACCCAGTACTTC. The chain uses TRBV5-1 and TRBJ2-5; TRBD2 agrees at 9 bases. This CDR3 has 15 residues. The germline V gene has CDR1 SGHRS and CDR2 YFSETQ.

Ten or more counts support this clonotype. This chain links TRBV29-1 with TRBJ2-6; D uncertain. Trimming pared 4 bases from V and 4 bases from J, leaving 11 bases between. The CDR3 loop spans 14 amino acids. The V gene's germline CDR1 is SQVTM and CDR2 ANQGSEA. CDR3 amino acids: CSVGFITGANVLTF. Here the CDR3 DNA reads TGCAGCGTTGGGTTCATTACAGGGGCCAACGTCCTGACTTTC.

This clonotype has at least ten counts. V usage is TRBV20-1 and J usage is TRBJ2-7; 13 nucleotides line up with TRBD2. CDR3 length equals 15 residues. Trimming removed 4 bases from V and 6 bases from J; junction bases left unmatched: 9. Germline V gene sequence: CDR1 DFQATT, CDR2 SNEGSKA (reference sequence). Here the CDR3 reads CSATGSGLAGIEQYF. The CDR3 nucleotides read TGCAGTGCTACCGGCTCGGGACTAGCGGGAATCGAGCAGTACTTC.

The chain carries TRBV15 and TRBJ2-1; possible D gene TRBD1, 5 bases. The CDR3 is made up of 12 amino acids. Trimming took off 9 bases at V and 8 bases at J, with 14 bases between the two ends. Per germline, CDR1 LNHNV and CDR2 YYDKDF (reference sequence). Here the CDR3 reads CATHRIGDEQFF. CDR3 in DNA: TGTGCCACTCACAGGATAGGGGATGAGCAGTTCTTC.

The table lists this clonotype with a few counts. The rearrangement uses TRBV6-6 and TRBJ2-3; D call uncertain. The CDR3 sequence is 13 residues long. CDR1 and CDR2 (germline): MNHNY, SVGAGI (reference sequence). With 6 bases removed from V and 4 bases from J, the gap between germline ends came to 11 bases. CDR3 DNA: TGTGCCAGCAGGTGGATTGTAGCAGATACGCAGTATTTT. Encoded protein: CASRWIVADTQYF.

At least ten counts were recorded for this clonotype. The chain recombines TRBV6-2 or TRBV6-3 with TRBJ2-4; unclear D gene. V dropped 6 bases and J dropped 3 bases, with 15 bases sitting between them. Germline values: CDR1 MNHEY, CDR2 SVGEGT. The CDR3 is made up of 15 amino acids. CDR3 in amino acids: CASSPNDGGKNIQYF. The DNA of the CDR3 is TGTGCCAGCAGCCCCAATGACGGCGGCAAAAACATTCAGTACTTC.

This clonotype was seen more than once but under ten times. This chain uses TRBV18 with TRBJ1-2; TRBD1 matches at 7 bases. Germline V gene sequence: CDR1 KGHSH, CDR2 LQKENI. There are 13 residues in the CDR3. V gave up 3 bases and J gave up 13 bases; unmatched junction bases: 11. CDR3 nucleotides: TGTGCCAGCTCACCTAGGGGGACAGTTCACCCCACCTTC. This codes for CASSPRGTVHPTF.

The chain is built from TRBV28 and TRBJ1-4, with D possibly being TRBD1 (5 bases). Trimming shortened V by 3 bases and J by 7 bases, and 9 bases separated the two germline ends. Germline-derived CDR1 and CDR2 are MDHEN and SYDVKM. The CDR3 runs 13 residues. The CDR3 coding sequence is TGTGCCAGCAGTTTGGCAGGGTTTGAAAAACTGTTTTTT. Translating gives CASSLAGFEKLFF.

The genes are TRBV5-1 and TRBJ1-1, with D tentatively TRBD1 (5 bases). Trimming stripped 4 bases from V and 1 base from J, with 14 bases between. The CDR3 extends over 15 amino acids. CDR1 and CDR2 (germline): SGHRS, YFSETQ. CDR3 DNA sequence: TGCGCCAGCAGCCAGTCGGGACGGCGGAACACTGAAGCTTTCTTT. It translates to CASSQSGRRNTEAFF. Complete variable domain (other parts from reference TRBV5-1 and TRBJ1-1): KAGVTQTPRYLIKTRGQQVTLSCSPISGHRSVSWYQQTPGQGLQFLFEYFSETQRNKGNFPGRFSGRQFSNSRSEMNVSTLELGDSALYLCASSQSGRRNTEAFFGQGTRLTVV.

The rearrangement joins TRBV5-1 to TRBJ2-1, with a tentative D call TRBD1 (8 bases). Germline-derived CDR1 and CDR2 are SGHRS and YFSETQ. This CDR3 comprises 18 residues. V lost 2 bases to trimming and J lost 8 bases, with 26 bases between them. The CDR3 sequence: CASSFRTGRETLQYEQFF. The CDR3 nucleotides read TGCGCCAGCAGCTTTAGGACAGGGAGGGAAACCTTACAATATGAGCAGTTCTTC.

The V gene is TRBV7-2, the J gene TRBJ2-3; D not certain. Germline-derived CDR1 and CDR2 are SGHTA and FQGNSA. The length of the CDR3 is 13 residues. V lost 8 bases, J lost 8 bases, and 17 bases lay in between. This CDR3 reads CASSSGGGATQYF. CDR3 in DNA: TGTGCCAGCTCCTCCGGCGGTGGAGCTACGCAGTATTTT.

The chain joins TRBV11-2 to TRBJ2-7, with D perhaps matching TRBD1 (6 bases). Trimming pared 1 base from V and 3 bases from J, leaving 13 bases between. Germline V gene data show CDR1 as SGHAT and CDR2 as FQNNGV. This CDR3 has 15 amino acids. DNA of the CDR3: TGTGCCAGCAGCTTAGCGAGGGGGAGTTACTACGAGCAGTACTTC. It codes for CASSLARGSYYEQYF.

This clonotype appeared a few times. V is TRBV7-9 and J is TRBJ2-1; D is uncertain. Germline V lookup: CDR1 SEHNR, CDR2 FQNEAQ (reference sequence). The CDR3 is 12 amino acids. V lost 4 bases and J 5 bases, leaving 6 bases between the germline ends. CDR3 in DNA: TGTGCCAGCAGCTCGGTGAACAATGAGCAGTTCTTC. Encoded protein: CASSSVNNEQFF. The whole variable domain, remainder taken from reference TRBV7-9 and TRBJ2-1, is DTGVSQNPRHKITKRGQNVTFRCDPISEHNRLYWYRQTLGQGPEFLTYFQNEAQLEKSRLLSDRFSAERPKGSFSTLEIQRTEQGDSAMYLCASSSVNNEQFFGPGTRLTVL.

This clonotype was counted once. The J gene is TRBJ1-6, the V gene TRBV5-5; D is possibly TRBD1 (6 bases). Germline-derived CDR1 and CDR2 are SGHKS and YYEKEE (reference sequence). This CDR3 comprises 14 residues. The V end was cut by 6 bases, the J end by 7 bases, with 14 bases between. CDR3 DNA sequence: TGTGCCAGCAACAGGGACCGAGAGAATTCACCCCTCCACTTT. Amino acids: CASNRDRENSPLHF.

This chain links TRBV9 with TRBJ1-4; D gene uncertain. The CDR3 totals 16 residues. Germline assignment: CDR1 SGDLS and CDR2 YYNGEE. V was pared by 0 bases and J by 7 bases, with 16 bases between. The CDR3 is CASSVGDSSWGEKLFF. DNA for the CDR3: TGTGCCAGCAGCGTAGGCGACTCCAGCTGGGGTGAAAAACTGTTTTTT.

This clonotype was observed once. A much larger clone differs from this one at a single base, so this may be a read error. CDR3 region: CASRDPGQGKTQYF. The CDR3 DNA is TGTGCCAGCAGGGATCCGGGACAGGGGAAGACCCAGTACTTC. V gene TRBV2 combines with J gene TRBJ2-7, with 10 positions matching TRBD1. The closer fit of TRBJ2-5 to the DNA end suggests the J call may be wrong. Germline CDR1 and CDR2: SNHLY and FYNNEI. This CDR3 is built from 14 residues.

This clonotype was seen only a few times. The chain employs TRBV4-3 and TRBJ1-4, with D maybe TRBD1 (6 bases). In germline, CDR1 is LGHNA, CDR2 YSLEER. V was shortened by 0 bases and J by 7 bases, with 15 bases between the two germline ends. The CDR3 has 16 amino acids. The CDR3 reads CASSQDSGASGEKLFF. CDR3 bases: TGCGCCAGCAGCCAAGATTCGGGGGCCTCTGGTGAAAAACTGTTTTTT.

This clonotype was seen only a few times. J is TRBJ1-2 and V is TRBV12-3 or TRBV12-4, with D possibly TRBD1 on 5 matching bases. Trimming took 1 base from V and 7 from J, leaving 13 bases between them. The CDR3 loop spans 14 amino acids. The CDR3 here is CASSLGGRIGGYTF. Written as DNA, the CDR3 is TGTGCCAGCAGTTTAGGGGGCCGAATAGGTGGCTACACCTTC.

The sample holds a few counts of this clonotype. The chain joins TRBV4-3 to TRBJ2-7; TRBD2 matches at 8 bases. Per the germline V gene, CDR1 is LGHNA and CDR2 is YSLEER. Trimming removed 4 bases from V and 2 bases from J; junction bases left unmatched: 10. The CDR3 extends over 16 amino acids. The CDR3 coding sequence is TGCGCCAGCAGCCCCCGGGCTAGCGGGCTCCCCTACGAGCAGTACTTC. As protein: CASSPRASGLPYEQYF.

This chain links TRBV10-3 with TRBJ1-2; 9 bases align to TRBD1. CDR1 is ENHRY and CDR2 is SYGVKD in the germline V gene. J gave up 4 bases and V 4 bases, and 10 bases lay outside the gene matches. This CDR3 has 16 residues. CDR3 sequence reads: CAISGTGQGILYGYTF. CDR3 nucleotide sequence: TGTGCCATCAGTGGGACCGGACAGGGGATTCTCTATGGCTACACCTTC.

Points on this clonotype: At one end, the junction sequence differs from germline, possibly due to a read error. The chain employs TRBV12-3 or TRBV12-4 and TRBJ2-4; TRBD1 agrees at 8 bases. This CDR3 is 12 amino acids long. CDR3 in DNA: TGTGCCAGCAGCAGGACCGGGACAGGAGTAGTATTC. It encodes CASSRTGTGVVF.

There are a few counts of this clonotype. The genes are TRBV7-6 and TRBJ2-7, with D unclear. The germline V gene encodes CDR1 SGHVS and CDR2 FNYEAQ. The ends were cut back, 0 bases at V and 2 bases at J, with 11 bases in the middle. The CDR3 has 15 amino acids. The CDR3 coding sequence is TGTGCCAGCAGCTTAGCTCTAGGAACAACCTACGAGCAGTACTTC. Encoded protein: CASSLALGTTYEQYF.

V usage is TRBV29-1 and J usage is TRBJ2-5; TRBD2 aligns across 12 bases. V lost 4 bases and J lost 5; bases outside the gene matches: 8. The germline V gene encodes CDR1 SQVTM and CDR2 ANQGSEA. The CDR3 contains 15 residues. The CDR3, as DNA: TGCAGCGTTGGATCACTAGCGGGAGGAGGGGAGACCCAGTACTTC. Its translation: CSVGSLAGGGETQYF.

V gene TRBV4-1 combines with J gene TRBJ1-2, with 9 bases fitting TRBD1. The CDR3 is 15 amino acids. J was trimmed by 4 bases and V by 3 bases; bases with no gene match: 6. Germline CDR1 is MGHRA and CDR2 is YSYEKL. In DNA form, the CDR3 reads TGCGCCAGCAGCCAGGGTATGGACAGGGGCTATGGCTACACCTTC. It yields the protein CASSQGMDRGYGYTF.

At least ten counts were recorded for this clonotype. The chain employs TRBV4-1 and TRBJ2-7; tentatively, D is TRBD1 (6 bases). In germline, CDR1 is MGHRA, CDR2 YSYEKL. V was clipped by 6 bases and J by 1 base, with 13 bases between them. The length of the CDR3 is 14 residues. The CDR3 is CASRPTGRSYEQYF. DNA of the CDR3: TGCGCCAGCAGACCAACAGGGAGATCCTACGAGCAGTACTTC.

This clonotype appeared many times. The CDR3 protein is CASSLLPSETQYF. In DNA form, the CDR3 reads TGTGCCAGCAGCTTACTTCCTTCCGAGACCCAGTACTTC. J is TRBJ2-5 and V is TRBV7-9; D uncertain. CDR3 length equals 13 residues. Germline-derived CDR1 and CDR2 are SEHNR and FQNEAQ (reference sequence). Trimming removed 2 bases at V and 5 bases at J, with 9 bases between.

The table lists this clonotype with a few counts. V usage is TRBV24-1 and J usage is TRBJ2-4, with 10 bases identical to TRBD1. The CDR3 covers 16 residues. Per germline, CDR1 KGHDR and CDR2 SFDVKD. Trimming at V came to 4 bases and at J to 8 bases, leaving 10 bases not matched to a gene. The CDR3 region is CATSESGTGAGDIQYF. The DNA of the CDR3 is TGTGCCACCAGTGAATCCGGGACAGGGGCCGGGGACATTCAGTACTTC.

The chain couples TRBV28 to TRBJ1-4; no definite D call. CDR1 is MDHEN, CDR2 SYDVKM, per germline. CDR3 size: 14 residues. The germline V and J ends were trimmed by 7 bases and 7 bases, with 16 bases remaining between them. CDR3 protein: CASINFAEAEKLFF. DNA for the CDR3: TGTGCCAGCATCAACTTCGCGGAGGCTGAAAAACTGTTTTTT.

This clonotype has a handful of counts. Sequence at one end of the junction differs from germline and may be a read error. The chain couples TRBV5-1 to TRBJ2-5, with D maybe TRBD2 (6 bases). CDR1 is SGHRS, CDR2 YFSETQ, per germline. The CDR3 runs to 16 residues. The CDR3 coding sequence is TGCGCCGGCAGCTTGTCAGGGACTGGGGAGGAAGAGACCCAGTACTTC. This gives the protein CAGSLSGTGEEETQYF.